The 32 T cell receptor beta chains below come from one sample, sequenced in a study of CD8 T cells in ankylosing spondylitis. TCRdb fed the 5' RACE reads into MiXCR, producing one record per CDR3 protein. Among 200,000 or so distinct CDR3 sequences listed, around 24% were seen once. Sample: blood, either unsorted or a sorted T cell fraction (not recorded which). The origin of the receptors is a male donor with ankylosing spondylitis or in good health (not recorded which).

The sample holds many counts of this clonotype. The chain uses TRBV29-1 and TRBJ2-7, with D uncertain. Trimming stripped 0 bases from V and 3 bases from J, with 9 bases between. The CDR3 consists of 13 residues. From germline, CDR1 is SQVTM and CDR2 ANQGSEA. The CDR3 DNA follows: TGCAGCGTTGAAGATCCTCCAGGCTACGAGCAGTACTTC. Amino acid sequence: CSVEDPPGYEQYF.

This clonotype was counted many times. J is TRBJ1-2 and V is TRBV3-1; 8 bases match TRBD1. Germline trimming cut 1 base from V and 4 bases from J; bases unmatched to any gene: 5. The CDR3 runs to 15 residues. Germline V CDR1 and CDR2: LGHDT, YNNKEL (reference sequence). Written as DNA, the CDR3 is TGTGCCAGCAGCCAAGCAGGAGGACAGGGCTATGGCTACACCTTC. Translated, it gives CASSQAGGQGYGYTF.

The genes are TRBV9 and TRBJ2-5; the D gene is possibly TRBD2 (6 bases). The CDR3 sequence is 13 residues long. V was trimmed by 2 bases and J by 3 bases, leaving 8 bases between them. Germline V lookup: CDR1 SGDLS, CDR2 YYNGEE. The CDR3, as DNA: TGTGCCAGCAGCGTTTCTAGCGAAGAGACCCAGTACTTC. Its protein is CASSVSSEETQYF.

This rearrangement joins TRBV3-1 to TRBJ2-7, with D possibly being TRBD1 (6 bases). CDR1 is LGHDT and CDR2 is YNNKEL in the germline V gene (reference sequence). Trimming left V 0 bases short and J 0 bases short, with 9 bases between. The CDR3 spans 15 residues. DNA of the CDR3: TGTGCCAGCAGCCAAGATAACAGGGCCTCCTACGAGCAGTACTTC. Residues: CASSQDNRASYEQYF.

The table lists this clonotype with a few counts. The chain is built from TRBV15 and TRBJ2-3, with D maybe TRBD2 (6 bases). The V gene's germline CDR1 is LNHNV and CDR2 YYDKDF (reference sequence). Trimming shortened V by 2 bases and J by 3 bases, and 15 bases separated the two germline ends. The CDR3 loop spans 16 amino acids. Here the CDR3 reads CATSRTGLFVTDTQYF. In DNA, the CDR3 is TGTGCCACCAGCAGAACGGGACTGTTTGTTACAGATACGCAGTATTTT.

This clonotype came up many times. The chain is built from TRBV5-1 and TRBJ2-7; TRBD2 aligns across 8 bases. From germline, CDR1 is SGHRS and CDR2 YFSETQ. Unmatched junction bases numbered 8, after V lost 4 bases and J lost 2 bases. CDR3 length: 15 residues. The CDR3: CASSRTSGDTYEQYF. For the CDR3, the DNA is TGCGCCAGCAGCCGCACTAGCGGAGATACCTACGAGCAGTACTTC.

There are many counts of this clonotype. The CDR3 nucleotides read TGTGCCAGCAGCATCGACAGAGCGGGAGGGGGAGAGACCCAGTACTTC. Translating gives CASSIDRAGGGETQYF. This chain uses TRBV11-2 with TRBJ2-5; 10 bases are shared with TRBD2. The CDR3 covers 16 residues. V trimming: 5 bases; J trimming: 4 bases; junction bases outside the gene matches: 10. CDR1 and CDR2 from the germline V gene are SGHAT and FQNNGV.

This clonotype has ten or more counts. J is TRBJ2-7 and V is TRBV20-1; TRBD1 matches 8 bases. With 5 bases clipped from V and 3 bases from J, the junction kept 9 bases outside the gene matches. This CDR3 has 14 residues. Germline loops: CDR1 DFQATT, CDR2 SNEGSKA (reference sequence). The CDR3 DNA reads as TGCAGTGCTCTAACACAGACAGGGGACTACGAGCAGTACTTC. It yields the protein CSALTQTGDYEQYF.

This rearrangement joins TRBV6-1 to TRBJ2-7; D may be TRBD1 or TRBD2 (5 bases each). From germline, CDR1 is MNHNS and CDR2 SASEGT. The CDR3 sequence is 14 residues long. Trimming took off 7 bases at V and 7 bases at J, with 20 bases between the two ends. The CDR3 is CASTSPGGAEEQYF. As DNA, the CDR3 is TGTGCCAGCACCTCACCTGGGGGAGCGGAAGAGCAGTACTTC.

Many counts were recorded for this clonotype. The chain has TRBV28 and TRBJ2-5; D is tentatively TRBD1 or TRBD2 (5 bases each). The CDR3 is made up of 14 amino acids. CDR1 is MDHEN, CDR2 SYDVKM, per germline. Trimming removed 6 bases from V and 5 bases from J, with 16 bases in between. CDR3 DNA: TGTGCCAGCAGGGGGGTGGAGGTCTGGGAGACCCAGTACTTC. Its protein product is CASRGVEVWETQYF.

V and J are TRBV6-2 or TRBV6-3 and TRBJ1-6; maybe TRBD1 (5 bases). The CDR3 covers 13 residues. With 8 bases removed from V and 8 bases from J, the gap between germline ends came to 13 bases. The germline V gene has CDR1 MNHEY and CDR2 SVGEGT. CDR3 sequence reads: CASGRGAYSPLHF. The CDR3 nucleotides are TGTGCCAGCGGACGAGGGGCGTATTCACCCCTCCACTTT.

The table lists this clonotype with many counts. The V call is TRBV7-2, the J call TRBJ1-5; D possibly corresponds to TRBD1 (5 bases). The germline CDR1 and CDR2 sequences are SGHTA and FQGNSA. The CDR3 covers 14 residues. Trimming left V 4 bases short and J 3 bases short, with 10 bases between. The CDR3 nucleotides read TGTGCCAGCAGCTCCCGACAGATCAATCAGCCCCAGCATTTT. As protein: CASSSRQINQPQHF.

Notes on this clonotype: The junction departs from the called germline gene at one end, perhaps through a read error. This chain uses TRBV19 with TRBJ2-2, with TRBD1 matching over 9 bases. The CDR3 consists of 16 residues. CDR1 and CDR2 (germline): LNHDA, SQIVND (reference sequence). The CDR3 DNA is TGTGCCAGTAGTTTCGGGGACAGGGTAATCACCGGGGAGCTGCTTTTT. Protein sequence: CASSFGDRVITGELLF. Full variable domain (rest looked up from reference TRBV19 and TRBJ2-2): DGGITQSPKYLFRKEGQNVTLSCEQNLNHDAMYWYRQDPGQGLRLIYYSQIVNDFQKGDIAEGYSVSREKKESFPLTVTSAQKNPTAFYLCASSFGDRVITGELLFGEGSRLTVL.

The V and J genes are TRBV20-1 and TRBJ1-5; D gene ambiguous. V lost 3 bases, J lost 0 bases, and 9 bases lay in between. The CDR3 extends over 14 amino acids. CDR1 DFQATT and CDR2 SNEGSKA come from the germline V gene (reference sequence). CDR3 sequence: CSASSPYSNQPQHF. The CDR3 nucleotides read TGCAGTGCTAGTTCTCCATATAGCAATCAGCCCCAGCATTTT.

The chain combines TRBV12-3 or TRBV12-4 with TRBJ2-1; possibly TRBD1 or TRBD2 for D (5 bases each). V lost 2 bases and J lost 6, with 14 bases in between. The CDR3 totals 15 residues. CDR3 in amino acids: CASSLQHGTANEQFF. CDR3 nucleotides: TGTGCCAGCAGTTTACAGCACGGGACGGCCAATGAGCAGTTCTTC.

In its sample, this clonotype was seen many times. The V and J genes are TRBV20-1 and TRBJ1-4; no reliable D call. Germline CDR1 reads DFQATT; CDR2 reads SNEGSKA (reference sequence). With 5 bases removed from V and 7 bases from J, the gap between germline ends came to 14 bases. This CDR3 is 13 amino acids long. The CDR3, as DNA: TGCAGTGCTTTCAATACCCTAACTGAAAAACTGTTTTTT. Its protein is CSAFNTLTEKLFF.

The genes are TRBV20-1 and TRBJ2-7, with D perhaps given as TRBD1 or TRBD2 (6 bases each). Trimming shortened V by 2 bases and J by 0 bases, and 20 bases separated the two germline ends. The germline V gene has CDR1 DFQATT and CDR2 SNEGSKA (reference sequence). This CDR3 has 17 amino acids. The CDR3 DNA follows: TGCAGTGCTAGATCGGGTGGAGGCGGGACAAGCTCCTACGAGCAGTACTTC. This translates into CSARSGGGGTSSYEQYF.

The V and J genes are TRBV7-2 and TRBJ2-6, with 8 bases identical to TRBD1. The CDR3 spans 16 residues. The V gene end was trimmed by 4 bases and the J gene end by 4 bases; junction bases not matched to a gene: 6. The germline gives CDR1 SGHTA, CDR2 FQGNSA. DNA of the CDR3: TGTGCCAGCAGCTGGGGACAGGCCGGCGGGGCCAACGTCCTGACTTTC. Encoded protein: CASSWGQAGGANVLTF.

In this sample, this clonotype turned up a few times. A single base separates this from a much larger clone, so it may be a read error. The genes are TRBV29-1 and TRBJ2-5; TRBD1 matches 11 bases. The CDR3 contains 12 residues. Trimming took 7 bases from V and 4 from J; bases not matched to a gene: 2. The germline V gene encodes CDR1 SQVTM and CDR2 ANQGSEA. CDR3 coding DNA: TGCAGCGCCGGGACAGGGGGAGAGACCCAGTACTTC. This codes for CSAGTGGETQYF.

There are many counts of this clonotype. CDR3 loop: CASSEGGPLEQYF. In nucleotides, the CDR3 is TGTGCCAGCAGTGAAGGTGGACCTCTCGAGCAGTACTTC. The gene calls are TRBV2 and TRBJ2-7; no reliable D call. The CDR3 is made up of 13 amino acids. Germline lookup yields CDR1 SNHLY and CDR2 FYNNEI. Trimming took off 1 base at V and 6 bases at J, with 10 bases between the two ends.

This clonotype has only a few counts. The genes are TRBV29-1 and TRBJ2-1; 15 bases map to TRBD2. The germline V gene has CDR1 SQVTM and CDR2 ANQGSEA. This CDR3 is built from 14 residues. Trimming cost V 5 bases and J 7 bases; bases outside gene matches: 3. The CDR3 loop reads CSVWTSGRGNEQFF. The CDR3 DNA follows: TGCAGCGTTTGGACTAGCGGGAGGGGGAATGAGCAGTTCTTC.

This clonotype has a single count. The chain joins TRBV20-1 to TRBJ2-3, with D perhaps TRBD1 (6 bases). The CDR3 is made up of 14 amino acids. V was shortened by 1 base and J by 2 bases, with 10 bases between the two germline ends. From germline, CDR1 is DFQATT and CDR2 SNEGSKA (reference sequence). CDR3 bases: TGCAGTGCTAGAGTTGGGGGCCTCACAGATACGCAGTATTTT. Its protein is CSARVGGLTDTQYF.

This clonotype was detected ten times or more. The CDR3 region has the DNA TGCGCCAGCAGCTTAGCAACTCGTGGGACTGAAGCTTTCTTT. Its translation: CASSLATRGTEAFF. The V gene is TRBV5-1, the J gene TRBJ1-1; D not certain. Germline V gene data show CDR1 as SGHRS and CDR2 as YFSETQ. The V gene lost 2 bases and the J gene lost 5 bases, with 13 bases spanning the gap. The CDR3 spans 14 residues.

This clonotype was counted only a few times. This chain joins TRBV20-1 and TRBJ2-7, with D possibly being TRBD1 (6 bases). Germline lookup yields CDR1 DFQATT and CDR2 SNEGSKA (reference sequence). The CDR3 is 13 amino acids. V was cut by 2 bases and J by 2 bases, with 10 bases left in between. The CDR3 region has the DNA TGCAGTGCTAGAAGGACAGCTACCTACGAGCAGTACTTC. Protein product: CSARRTATYEQYF.

This clonotype was seen ten or more times. The rearrangement uses TRBV7-3 and TRBJ2-3; D not resolved. Trimming took 3 bases from V and 2 from J, leaving 6 bases between them. CDR1 is SGHTA and CDR2 is FQGTGA in the germline V gene. CDR3 length: 13 amino acids. Here the CDR3 DNA reads TGTGCCAGCAGCTTCAGACTCACAGATACGCAGTATTTT. Translating it yields CASSFRLTDTQYF.

This clonotype was found many times. This chain links TRBV4-3 with TRBJ2-7, with TRBD2 matching 11 bases. Germline V gene sequence: CDR1 LGHNA, CDR2 YSLEER. The CDR3 spans 16 residues. The junction had 4 bases not matched to a gene; V was cut back by 1 base and J by 2 bases. The CDR3 coding sequence is TGCGCCAGCAGCCAAGGTCTAGCGGGAGGCCCCTACGAGCAGTACTTC. Its translation is CASSQGLAGGPYEQYF.

The table lists this clonotype with a count of one. The germline gene is not matched at one end of the junction; a read error may be the cause. The V gene is TRBV12-3 or TRBV12-4, the J gene TRBJ2-5; 12 bases match TRBD2. The CDR3 spans 16 residues. The CDR3 loop reads CASSPGTSGYHETQYF. CDR3 coding DNA: TGTGCCAGCAGCCCAGGGACTAGCGGGTACCATGAGACCCAGTACTTC.

V and J are TRBV7-6 and TRBJ1-5; D is possibly TRBD1 (6 bases). CDR1 and CDR2 (germline): SGHVS, FNYEAQ. The CDR3 totals 15 residues. V was trimmed by 5 bases and J by 2 bases, leaving 13 bases between them. The CDR3 protein is CASSMPGQGNQPQHF. The CDR3 nucleotides read TGTGCCAGCAGCATGCCGGGACAAGGCAATCAGCCCCAGCATTTT.

This sequence joins TRBV5-5 and TRBJ1-5; D remains ambiguous. The germline V gene encodes CDR1 SGHKS and CDR2 YYEKEE (reference sequence). V lost 0 bases, J lost 3 bases, and 7 bases lay in between. The CDR3 loop spans 14 amino acids. CDR3 residues: CASSLGGINQPQHF. The CDR3, as DNA: TGTGCCAGCAGCTTGGGCGGGATCAATCAGCCCCAGCATTTT.

This clonotype was seen ten or more times. The J gene is TRBJ1-1, the V gene TRBV18, with a weak D call TRBD1 (6 bases). This CDR3 has 15 amino acids. Trimming removed 4 bases from V and 3 bases from J, with 15 bases in between. Germline V gene data show CDR1 as KGHSH and CDR2 as LQKENI. CDR3 region: CASSRSQGFDTEAFF. As DNA, the CDR3 is TGTGCCAGCTCACGTTCCCAGGGGTTTGACACTGAAGCTTTCTTT.

The CDR3 nucleotides read TGTGCCAGCAGCTTAGTGGGTGGGGGAATTACCCTCGGGGTTTACGAGCAGTACTTC. It codes for CASSLVGGGITLGVYEQYF. The chain employs TRBV11-2 and TRBJ2-7, with D possibly called TRBD1 or TRBD2 (5 bases each). Germline V gene data show CDR1 as SGHAT and CDR2 as FQNNGV. The CDR3 contains 19 residues. Trimming cost V 1 base and J 4 bases, with 26 bases left between them.

This clonotype was recorded many times. The chain links TRBV5-8 to TRBJ2-2; no clear D. There are 15 residues in the CDR3. The germline V and J ends were trimmed by 3 bases and 2 bases, with 11 bases remaining between them. Germline assignment: CDR1 SGHTS and CDR2 YDEGEE. This CDR3 reads CASSYTPKNTGELFF. The CDR3 region has the DNA TGTGCCAGCAGCTACACTCCCAAAAACACCGGGGAGCTGTTTTTT. The variable domain in full, completed from reference TRBV5-8 and TRBJ2-2, reads EAGVTQSPTHLIKTRGQQATLRCSPISGHTSVYWYQQALGLGLQFLLWYDEGEERNRGNFPPRFSGRQFPNYSSELNVNALELEDSALYLCASSYTPKNTGELFFGEGSRLTVL.